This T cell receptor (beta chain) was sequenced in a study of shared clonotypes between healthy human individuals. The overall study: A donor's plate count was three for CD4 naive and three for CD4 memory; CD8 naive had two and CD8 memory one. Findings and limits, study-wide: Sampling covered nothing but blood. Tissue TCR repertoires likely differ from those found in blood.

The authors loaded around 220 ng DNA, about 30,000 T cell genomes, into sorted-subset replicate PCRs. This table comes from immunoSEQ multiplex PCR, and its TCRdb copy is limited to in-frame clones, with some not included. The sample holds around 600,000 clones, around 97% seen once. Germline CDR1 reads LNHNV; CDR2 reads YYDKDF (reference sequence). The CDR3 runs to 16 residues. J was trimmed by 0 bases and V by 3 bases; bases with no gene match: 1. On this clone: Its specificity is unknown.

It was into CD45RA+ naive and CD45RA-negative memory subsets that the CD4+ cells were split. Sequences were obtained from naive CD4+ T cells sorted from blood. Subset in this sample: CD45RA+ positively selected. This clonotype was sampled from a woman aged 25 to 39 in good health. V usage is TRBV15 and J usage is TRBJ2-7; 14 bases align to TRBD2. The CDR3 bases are TGTGCCACCAGCAGGGGGACTAGCGGGAGCTCCTACGAGCAGTACTTC. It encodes CATSRGTSGSSYEQYF.